What follows describes a single T cell receptor (beta chain). No antigen is known for it. Nothing much larger sits one base from this clone, and base qualities are not available. In total, roughly 670 healthy bone marrow donors made up the cohort. Cohort members were all nominally healthy when sampled, although unrecorded immune exposures were likely present. The donor was CMV seronegative and was included in the group of about 350 seronegative cohort members. A peripheral blood sample was provided by each donor, and peripheral blood mononuclear cells were used for TCR beta sequencing. Genomic DNA was extracted from the blood cell samples with the Qiagen DNeasy Blood Extraction Kit. The data originate from a study of cytomegalovirus exposure and HLA in healthy donors (dated 2017 in TCRdb). With respect to the entire study: According to an earlier analysis of around 600 of the donors, 200 million or so T cells yielded 117 million unique TCR beta sequences and 276 Gb of sequence data. Around 300 gigabases of sequencing data and tens of millions of unique TCR sequences were included in an early release covering roughly 600 HLA-typed donors. The genetic ancestry cluster associated with self-reported Caucasian donors included approximately 85% of the roughly 400 genotyped donors. The study was designed to test whether signatures of past pathogen exposure could be identified by cataloging public T cell receptors. The T cell repertoires of several hundred subjects were profiled by immunosequencing and related to cytomegalovirus serostatus. Besides the first cohort of roughly 700 subjects, a separate validation cohort made up of 120 different subjects was used. To predict cytomegalovirus infection status, the study combined high-throughput TCR immunosequencing, statistical association of individual TCRs with disease status, and machine learning. A later analysis re-analyzed previously published TCR beta repertoires from 660 or so donors and added high-resolution HLA genotyping to study TCR occurrence patterns. The later analysis used no new phenotypic data to find candidate immune exposures, relying instead on TCR beta sequences and their occurrence across donors. To decide whether each TCR beta V gene segment behaved as functional or pseudogenic, an earlier analysis of over 500 of the donors relied on high-throughput TCR beta sequencing. Donor age, sex, ethnicity and CMV serostatus were compiled alongside the repertoire data. A later genetic analysis took genome-wide SNP genotypes for about 55% of the roughly 700 donors and used that subset as a discovery cohort. All discovery cohort repertoires had been generated using a single sequencing platform. HLA typing covered class I and class II loci at four-digit resolution. The number of donors typed differed by locus, with about 620-630 for A, B, C, DRB1 and DQB1, roughly 520 for DQA1, 606 for DPA1, and 472 for DPB1. Because of strong linkage in the cohort, 5 or 6 DR-DQ haplotypes were treated as single units for association and clustering. On average, around 230,000 unique TCR beta nucleotide sequences were sequenced per donor among a few hundred genotyped donors of the cohort, with roughly 20% of those sequences being non-productive.

The library was made by the immunoSEQ multiplex PCR assay. The multiplex PCR relied on a mix of 60 forward primers for TCR Vbeta segments and 13 reverse primers for TCR Jbeta segments. A multiplex PCR assay on genomic DNA amplified the CDR3 region of rearranged TCR beta genes. The amplified TCR beta libraries were sequenced on the Illumina HiSeq System as 87-base-pair reads. As for the original processing: A later analysis tallied around 87 million unique TCR beta chains across the 660 or so repertoires, and some 10 million of those chains were shared by two or more donors. To remove PCR and sequencing errors, raw reads were error-corrected and collapsed into unique sequences using a nearest-neighbor algorithm that merged closely related sequences. V, D and J gene segments were assigned by aligning CDR3 sequences to IMGT reference sequences. For a sequence to be retained, a match of at least six nucleotides was required to both a V gene segment and a J gene segment. Rearrangements were classified as productive when the CDR3 lacked stop codons and remained in frame with V and J, and all other rearrangements were classified as non-productive. CDR3 was defined according to IMGT convention as the region running from the second conserved V-encoded cysteine to the conserved J-encoded phenylalanine. The earlier analysis of some 550 of the donors excluded any sequence lacking an unambiguous match to a single V gene segment. An earlier analysis of under 750 of the donors called V segments functional above 56.7% productive rearrangements and segregating when the between-donor standard deviation exceeded 5%. A statistical classification framework was built for diagnosing cytomegalovirus status from the catalog of TCR beta chain sequences. V and J gene assignment, in a later analysis, came from comparing TCR nucleotide sequences with IMGT/GENE-DB human TR gene sequences. A later analysis assigned CDR3 sequences and most-parsimonious VDJ recombination scenarios with the TCRdist pipeline. In a later analysis, each TCR beta chain was defined by its CDR3 amino acid sequence together with its V-gene family, and reads without a unique V-gene family were excluded. In a later analysis, around 650 highly shared, low-generation-probability nucleotide sequences were removed to address suspected cross-contamination and a sequencing artifact. A later analysis calculated a clonal expansion index for each public chain from normalized within-repertoire ranks of inferred template counts. In a later analysis, generation probabilities were computed using a VDJ recombination model fitted to out-of-frame rearrangements, and the results were checked against IGoR. In a later analysis, hypergeometric tests were used to score TCR-TCR, TCR-HLA and TCR-CMV co-occurrence, with a repertoire-size bias correction applied to TCR pairs. A later analysis estimated false discovery rates by permuting HLA or CMV assignments 20 times. In a later analysis, co-occurring TCRs were grouped with DBSCAN, and TCRdist sequence similarity was added when clustering was performed within HLA-allele-positive subsets. For co-occurrence clustering, repertoires with fewer than 30,000 or more than 120,000 public chains were excluded, along with about five repertoires with anomalous nucleotide sharing. TCRdb provides this immuneACCESS table in a form limited to in-frame rearrangements. Some clones are lacking; in checked studies, under half of them reflect an unresolved V gene, and why the rest are absent is not known. V and J calls and clone size are copied from that table; D and trimming were computed from the DNA. For this sample there are approximately 84,000 clones; roughly 80% appear just once. Clones ranked in the top ten supply roughly 2.2% of the sample.

What the authors observed across the whole study: According to a later genetic analysis, donors in an Asian-associated ancestry cluster had fewer N-insertions in productive TCRs than the approximately 690-donor mean. Linkage disequilibrium might explain the correlated functional status among segregating V segments, but an unknown experimental factor could not be excluded. Seventeen rarely observed V segments, including chromosome 9 orphons, were excluded from the earlier analysis of about 600 of the donors because counts were too low. A few of the identified cytomegalovirus-associated TCR beta chains were confirmed in vitro to be specific for cytomegalovirus antigens. For the cohort, immune exposure information was limited to CMV serostatus. Several of the top co-occurrence clusters appeared to be linked to parvovirus B19, influenza, CMV and Epstein-Barr virus, according to a later analysis. At a false discovery rate of 0.05, a later analysis linked 16,951 TCR beta sequences to specific HLA alleles. V-gene and J-gene trimming of TCR beta chains was associated with a missense DCLRE1C variant in a later genetic analysis, and the association was replicated in an independent cohort. This cohort had only TCR beta chains sequenced, and the lack of alpha or paired-chain data limited which features could be detected. It was suggested by the authors that the approach could potentially be generalized to other disease states and immunological phenotypes. Because some donors lacked HLA typing at each locus, the association tests relied only on the typed subset. A group of highly shared sequence variants was considered likely to be a technical artifact of the sequencing pipeline. In an earlier analysis of 587 of the donors, most TCR beta V segments appeared in productive rearrangements about 87% or about 30% of the time, broadly matching IMGT annotations. Most TCR sequences were seen in very few donors, while some public TCRs were found in many individuals. The classifier was reported to diagnose cytomegalovirus status with high specificity and sensitivity in both the original and validation cohorts. A later analysis found that HLA-associated TCR beta chains were more clonally expanded and had lower generation probabilities than equally common non-associated chains. Roughly uniform sequencing depth across donors was assumed in presence/absence analyses, although this assumption may not hold. Some IMGT-functional V segments, including TRBV6-2 and TRBV6-3, could not be distinguished by the 87-base-pair reads and were therefore excluded. A further reported finding was that TCR beta sequences accurately predicted the HLA-A and HLA-B alleles for most subjects in the first cohort. In a later analysis, most CMV-associated TCR beta chains were found to appear HLA-restricted, with HLA associations seemingly driven largely by CMV exposure. In the study, some 160 TCR beta chains were listed as associated with cytomegalovirus. In a later analysis, the rate of TCR association differed among HLA loci, with DRB1 alleles having the most associated TCRs and HLA-C alleles having the fewest. When HLA alleles, especially DR and DQ, strongly co-occurred, TCR associations were difficult to assign to individual alleles.

The CDR3 numbers 15 residues from cysteine through phenylalanine. Solely the CDR3 DNA is kept, with 45 bases framed from the first base. Based on the germline V gene, the CDR1 and CDR2 sequences are SGHRS and YFSETQ. V and J are truncated by 5 bases and 1 base respectively, leaving an intervening sequence of 13 bases. The clonotype comes from a middle-aged man in good health and CMV-seronegative. The chain was built from TRBV5-1 and TRBJ1-5; no D gene call is confident. Specimen: PBMCs. This receptor has the CDR3 CASSPDGVSNQPQHF. The DNA reads as follows: TGCGCCAGCAGTCCCGACGGAGTGAGCAATCAGCCCCAGCATTTT. Outside the CDR3, residues come from the reference TRBV5-1 and TRBJ1-5 proteins, so the full variable domain is: KAGVTQTPRYLIKTRGQQVTLSCSPISGHRSVSWYQQTPGQGLQFLFEYFSETQRNKGNFPGRFSGRQFSNSRSEMNVSTLELGDSALYLCASSPDGVSNQPQHFGDGTRLSIL.